The 10 T cell receptor beta chains reported below all come from one sample, sequenced in a study of blood T cell repertoires in COVID-19. TCRdb's table, derived via immunoSEQ multiplex PCR, lists solely in-frame clones and lacks some. The profile shows about 250,000 clones, roughly four fifths of them singletons. The sequenced material came from peripheral blood. Receptor source: a man older than 75 with acute or convalescent COVID-19.

Points on this clone: Other nucleotide sequences from this sample produce the same CDR3. J is TRBJ1-2 and V is TRBV4-2; a weak D match, TRBD1 (6 bases). The CDR3 contains 15 residues. Germline CDR1 and CDR2: LGHNA and YNFKEQ. Trimming took 0 bases from V and 3 from J, leaving 11 bases between them. The CDR3 DNA reads TGTGCCAGCAGCCAAGAATGGGGGCAACACTATGGCTACACCTTC. It specifies CASSQEWGQHYGYTF.

The chain recombines TRBV12-3 or TRBV12-4 with TRBJ1-1, with TRBD1 as a possible D gene (5 bases). CDR3 length: 12 residues. Trimming pared 3 bases from V and 9 bases from J, leaving 11 bases between. The CDR3 nucleotides are TGTGCCAGCAGTTTCGGGGGACGGAAAGCTTTCTTT. This gives the protein CASSFGGRKAFF.

The chain couples TRBV4-2 to TRBJ1-1; no clear D. V shed 0 bases and J shed 0 bases, with 8 bases lying between them. In germline, CDR1 is LGHNA, CDR2 YNFKEQ. CDR3 length: 15 amino acids. The CDR3 reads CASSQESGLNTEAFF. CDR3 sequence (DNA): TGTGCCAGCAGCCAAGAGTCAGGCCTGAACACTGAAGCTTTCTTT.

J is TRBJ1-2 and V is TRBV2; 9 bases align to TRBD1. The ends lost 6 bases at V and 8 bases at J; junction bases unmatched: 13. CDR1 and CDR2 from the germline V gene are SNHLY and FYNNEI. The CDR3 has 15 amino acids. The CDR3 DNA is TGTGCCAGCAGAGCTACCAGGACAGGGGAATGGGGCTACACCTTC. It encodes CASRATRTGEWGYTF.

J is TRBJ1-3 and V is TRBV5-8, with 10 nucleotides matching TRBD1. Germline CDR1 is SGHTS and CDR2 is YDEGEE. V lost 6 bases to trimming and J lost 2 bases; unmatched junction nucleotides: 11. The CDR3 has 17 residues. The CDR3 protein is CASNLIPGTGAGNTIYF. The DNA for the CDR3 is TGTGCCAGCAACCTCATTCCCGGGACAGGGGCTGGAAACACCATATATTTT.

The CDR3 sequence: CASSSRTGEGYGYTF. In nucleotides, the CDR3 is TGTGCCAGCAGCTCGAGGACAGGGGAAGGATATGGCTACACCTTC. This rearrangement joins TRBV5-5 to TRBJ1-2; 9 positions match TRBD1. The germline gives CDR1 SGHKS, CDR2 YYEKEE (reference sequence). Trimming took 3 bases from V and 5 from J; bases not matched to a gene: 8. CDR3 length equals 15 residues.

The chain employs TRBV12-3 or TRBV12-4 and TRBJ2-7; D is unclear. The CDR3 runs 13 residues. V dropped 5 bases and J dropped 2 bases, with 10 bases sitting between them. CDR3 coding DNA: TGTGCCAGCAGTCCCCGCGGAACCTACGAGCAGTACTTC. This encodes CASSPRGTYEQYF.

V gene TRBV7-2 combines with J gene TRBJ1-1; D may be TRBD1 (6 bases). Germline V gives CDR1 SGHTA, CDR2 FQGNSA. CDR3 size: 12 residues. The V gene lost 4 bases and the J gene lost 4 bases, with 7 bases spanning the gap. This CDR3 is CASSSQGTEAFF. DNA of the CDR3: TGTGCCAGCAGCTCACAGGGCACTGAAGCTTTCTTT.

The chain links TRBV24-1 to TRBJ2-2, with D hard to call. The CDR3 runs to 14 residues. Germline V CDR1 and CDR2: KGHDR, SFDVKD. V shed 4 bases and J shed 4 bases, with 9 bases lying between them. The CDR3 nucleotides are TGTGCCACCAGTGACCCCAGATTCACCGGGGAGCTGTTTTTT. As protein: CATSDPRFTGELFF.

This chain connects TRBV24-1 to TRBJ2-3; D might be TRBD2 (6 bases). CDR1 and CDR2 (germline): KGHDR, SFDVKD. V shed 3 bases and J shed 5 bases, with 11 bases lying between them. The CDR3 sequence is 14 residues long. This chain's CDR3 is CATSDRRGEDTQYF. The CDR3 nucleotides are TGTGCCACCAGTGATCGGAGGGGAGAAGATACGCAGTATTTT.